This TCR beta chain appears in the sequencing data of a study of shared clonotypes between healthy human individuals. Study-wide results and caveats: Naive subsets typically showed greater estimated richness than memory subsets.

Study processing details: There were no quality scores in the junction-only immunoSEQ sequences, so filtering differed. Using immunoSEQ multiplex PCR, the repertoire was profiled, and TCRdb retains in-frame clones only, with some absent. V and J calls and clone size are copied from that table; D and trimming were computed from the DNA. The table records hundreds of thousands of clones, approximately 96% of them present only once. Germline V gene lookup returns CDR1 MNHEY and CDR2 SMNVEV (reference sequence). The CDR3 sequence is 16 residues long. Trimming took 3 bases from V and 5 from J; bases not matched to a gene: 8. With respect to this clone: Its antigen remains unidentified.

Terminally differentiated effector memory CD45RA+ cells were excluded by CCR7 positive selection of CD45RO-negative cells. Sequencing was carried out using naive CD8+ T cells sorted from blood. This chain uses TRBV27 with TRBJ2-7; 12 nucleotides agree with TRBD2. The sequence was obtained from a woman aged 25 to 39 in good health. CDR3 sequence (DNA): TGTGCCAGCAGTTTCTCTCGACTAGCGGGAGTCGACGAGCAGTACTTC. Protein: CASSFSRLAGVDEQYF.